This T cell receptor (beta chain) derives from a study of shared clonotypes between healthy human individuals. Sequencing was performed with immunoSEQ multiplex PCR; in TCRdb, only in-frame clones are kept and a portion is missing. This table holds over 2 million clones, about nine tenths found once. The CDR3 has 12 residues. The germline V and J ends were trimmed by 5 bases and 5 bases, with 7 bases remaining between them. Per germline, CDR1 ENHRY and CDR2 SYGVKD. Splitting the CD4+ cells yielded a CD45RA+ naive subset and a CD45RA-negative memory subset. Sequenced sample: naive CD4+ T cells from PBMCs. Subset in this sample: CD45RA+ positively selected. The chain carries TRBV10-3 and TRBJ1-5; D is ambiguous. The sequence came from a man aged 18 to 29 in good health. Some clones in this sample may be carry-over from other donors' samples. This CDR3 is CAISSYYQPQHF. In nucleotides, the CDR3 is TGTGCCATCAGTTCCTATTATCAGCCCCAGCATTTT.